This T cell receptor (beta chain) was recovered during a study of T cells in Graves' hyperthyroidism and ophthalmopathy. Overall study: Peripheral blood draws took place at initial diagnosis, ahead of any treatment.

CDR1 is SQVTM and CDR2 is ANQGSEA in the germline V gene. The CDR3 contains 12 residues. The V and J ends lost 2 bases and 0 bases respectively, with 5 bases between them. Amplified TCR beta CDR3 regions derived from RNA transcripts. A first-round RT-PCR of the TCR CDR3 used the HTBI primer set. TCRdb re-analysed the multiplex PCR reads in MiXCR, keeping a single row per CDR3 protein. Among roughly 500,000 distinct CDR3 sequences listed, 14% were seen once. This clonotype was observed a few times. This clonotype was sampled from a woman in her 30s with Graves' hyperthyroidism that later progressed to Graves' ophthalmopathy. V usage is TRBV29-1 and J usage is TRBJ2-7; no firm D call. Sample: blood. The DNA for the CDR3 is TGCAGCGTTGAACTGAACTCCTACGAGCAGTACTTC. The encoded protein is CSVELNSYEQYF.